This note documents a single T cell receptor (beta chain) sequence. The antigen remains unidentified. The data are from a study of identical twins. Notes on the study in general: Weaker excess sharing between twins was seen in beta out-of-frame sequences. Carriage of fewer insertions was seen in abundant cord blood beta clonotypes, whereas memory repertoires showed none. Findings depended on cross-sectional statistics rather than tracking the same donors. Possibly, invariant MAIT and iNKT cells partly confounded zero-insertion analyses.

V was clipped by 3 bases and J by 7 bases; unmatched bases: 7. Germline V gene data show CDR1 as MDHEN and CDR2 as SYDVKM. The CDR3 runs 16 residues. A single record per CDR3 protein comes from TCRdb applying MiXCR to the 5' RACE reads. In the table there are a few hundred thousand distinct CDR3 sequences, roughly 20% of which are singletons. The sequenced sample consisted of naive T cells sorted from blood. The chain combines TRBV28 with TRBJ2-1, with 12 bases fitting TRBD2. The receptor comes from a man aged 50-60 years in good health. The CDR3 DNA sequence: TGTGCCAGCAGTTTTGGGGAGACTAGCGGGAGAAATGAGCAGTTCTTC. The encoded protein is CASSFGETSGRNEQFF. Full variable domain (outside the CDR3, taken from reference TRBV28 and TRBJ2-1): DVKVTQSSRYLVKRTGEKVFLECVQDMDHENMFWYRQDPGLGLRLIYFSYDVKMKEKGDIPEGYSVSREKKERFSLILESASTNQTSMYLCASSFGETSGRNEQFFGPGTRLTVL.